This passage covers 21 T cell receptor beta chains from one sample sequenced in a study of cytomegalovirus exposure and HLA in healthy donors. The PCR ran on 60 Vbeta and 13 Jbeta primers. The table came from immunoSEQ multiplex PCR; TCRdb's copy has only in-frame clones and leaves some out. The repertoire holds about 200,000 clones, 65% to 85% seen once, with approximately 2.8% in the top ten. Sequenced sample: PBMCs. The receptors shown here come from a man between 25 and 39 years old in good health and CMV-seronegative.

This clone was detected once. CDR3 sequence: CASSLGGDTDTQYF. The CDR3 nucleotides are TGTGCCAGCAGTTTGGGGGGGGACACAGATACGCAGTATTTT. This chain connects TRBV28 to TRBJ2-3; 7 positions agree with TRBD2. CDR3 length equals 14 residues. Losses at the gene ends were 3 bases for V and 2 bases for J; bases not matched to a gene: 2. Germline CDR1 reads MDHEN; CDR2 reads SYDVKM.

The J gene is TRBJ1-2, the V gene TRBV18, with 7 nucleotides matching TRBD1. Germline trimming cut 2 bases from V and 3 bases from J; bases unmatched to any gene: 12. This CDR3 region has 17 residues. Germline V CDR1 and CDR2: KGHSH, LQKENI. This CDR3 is CASSPTDPGGRYYGYTF. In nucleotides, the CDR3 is TGTGCCAGCTCACCAACTGACCCAGGGGGTAGGTACTATGGCTACACCTTC. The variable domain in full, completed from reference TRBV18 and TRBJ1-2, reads NAGVMQNPRHLVRRRGQEARLRCSPMKGHSHVYWYRQLPEEGLKFMVYLQKENIIDESGMPKERFSAEFPKEGPSILRIQQVVRGDSAAYFCASSPTDPGGRYYGYTFGSGTRLTVV.

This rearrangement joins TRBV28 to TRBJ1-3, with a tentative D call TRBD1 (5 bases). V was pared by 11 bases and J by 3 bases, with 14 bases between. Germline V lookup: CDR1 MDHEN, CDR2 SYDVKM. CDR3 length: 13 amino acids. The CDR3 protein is CACYGGYGNTIYF. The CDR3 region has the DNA TGTGCCTGTTACGGGGGGTATGGAAACACCATATATTTT.

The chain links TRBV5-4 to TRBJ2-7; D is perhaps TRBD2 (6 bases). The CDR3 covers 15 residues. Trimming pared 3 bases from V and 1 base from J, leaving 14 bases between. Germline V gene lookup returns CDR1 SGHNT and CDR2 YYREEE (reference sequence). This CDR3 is CASSWGRGRSYEQYF. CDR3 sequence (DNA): TGTGCCAGCAGCTGGGGGAGAGGGAGGTCCTACGAGCAGTACTTC. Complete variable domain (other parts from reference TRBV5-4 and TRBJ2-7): ETGVTQSPTHLIKTRGQQVTLRCSSQSGHNTVSWYQQALGQGPQFIFQYYREEENGRGNFPPRFSGLQFPNYSSELNVNALELDDSALYLCASSWGRGRSYEQYFGPGTRLTVT.

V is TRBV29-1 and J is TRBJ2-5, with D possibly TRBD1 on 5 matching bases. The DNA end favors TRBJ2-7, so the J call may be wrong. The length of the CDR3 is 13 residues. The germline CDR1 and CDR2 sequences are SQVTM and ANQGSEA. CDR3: CSVETRQTYEQYF. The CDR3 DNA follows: TGCAGCGTTGAAACCCGACAGACCTACGAGCAGTACTTC.

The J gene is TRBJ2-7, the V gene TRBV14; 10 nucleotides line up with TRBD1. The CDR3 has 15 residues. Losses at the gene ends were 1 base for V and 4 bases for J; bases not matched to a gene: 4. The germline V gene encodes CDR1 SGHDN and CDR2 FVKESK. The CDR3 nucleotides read TGTGCCAGCAGCCAAGGACAGGGGGCTTTATACGAGCAGTACTTC. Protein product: CASSQGQGALYEQYF.

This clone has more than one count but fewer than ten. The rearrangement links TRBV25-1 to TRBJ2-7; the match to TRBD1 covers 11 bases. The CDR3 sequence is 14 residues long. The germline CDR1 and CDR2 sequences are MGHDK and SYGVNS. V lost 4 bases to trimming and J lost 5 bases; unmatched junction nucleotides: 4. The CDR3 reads CASSAGQGANEQYF. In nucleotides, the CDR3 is TGTGCCAGCAGTGCTGGACAGGGGGCCAACGAGCAGTACTTC.

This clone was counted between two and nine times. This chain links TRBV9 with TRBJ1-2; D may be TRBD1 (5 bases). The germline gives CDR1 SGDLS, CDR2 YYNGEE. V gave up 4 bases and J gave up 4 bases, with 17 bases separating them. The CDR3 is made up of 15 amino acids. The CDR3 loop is CASSPEGHTPYGYTF. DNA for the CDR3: TGTGCCAGCAGCCCGGAGGGGCATACCCCCTATGGCTACACCTTC.

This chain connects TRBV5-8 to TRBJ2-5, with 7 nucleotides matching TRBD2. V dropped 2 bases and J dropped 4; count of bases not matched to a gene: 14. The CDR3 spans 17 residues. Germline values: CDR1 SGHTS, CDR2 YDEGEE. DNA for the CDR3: TGTGCCAGCAGCTTCCTCCGGGGGACTACGCGGGGAGAGACCCAGTACTTC. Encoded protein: CASSFLRGTTRGETQYF.

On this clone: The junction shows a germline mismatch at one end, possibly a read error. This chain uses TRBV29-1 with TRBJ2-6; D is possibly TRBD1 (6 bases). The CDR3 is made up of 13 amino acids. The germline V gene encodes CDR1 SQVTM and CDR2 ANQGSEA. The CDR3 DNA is TGCAGCGTGGACAGCTCTGGGGCCAGCGTCCTGACTTTC. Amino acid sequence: CSVDSSGASVLTF.

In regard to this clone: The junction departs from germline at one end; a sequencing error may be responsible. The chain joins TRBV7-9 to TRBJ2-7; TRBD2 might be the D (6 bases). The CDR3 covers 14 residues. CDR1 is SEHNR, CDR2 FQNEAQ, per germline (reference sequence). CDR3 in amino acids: CSSSFGGDHYEQYF. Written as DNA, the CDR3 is TGTTCCAGCAGCTTCGGAGGGGATCACTACGAGCAGTACTTC.

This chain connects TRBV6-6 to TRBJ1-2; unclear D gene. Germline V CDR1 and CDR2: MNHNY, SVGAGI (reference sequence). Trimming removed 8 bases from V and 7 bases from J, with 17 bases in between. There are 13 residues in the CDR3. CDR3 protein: CASGSGASFGYTF. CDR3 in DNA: TGTGCCAGCGGGAGTGGCGCGAGTTTTGGCTACACCTTC.

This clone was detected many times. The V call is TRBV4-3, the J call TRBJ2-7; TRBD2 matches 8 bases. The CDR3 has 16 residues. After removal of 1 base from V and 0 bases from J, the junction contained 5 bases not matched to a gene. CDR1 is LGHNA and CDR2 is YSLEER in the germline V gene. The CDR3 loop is CASSQAAGGSSYEQYF. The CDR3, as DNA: TGCGCCAGCAGCCAAGCCGCGGGGGGCAGCTCCTACGAGCAGTACTTC.

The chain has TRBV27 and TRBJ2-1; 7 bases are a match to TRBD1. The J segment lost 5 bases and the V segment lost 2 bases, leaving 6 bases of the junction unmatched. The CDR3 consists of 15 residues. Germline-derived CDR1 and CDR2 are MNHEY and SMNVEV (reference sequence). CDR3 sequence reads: CASSLTGVIHNEQFF. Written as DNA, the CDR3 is TGTGCCAGCAGTTTAACAGGGGTCATCCACAATGAGCAGTTCTTC.

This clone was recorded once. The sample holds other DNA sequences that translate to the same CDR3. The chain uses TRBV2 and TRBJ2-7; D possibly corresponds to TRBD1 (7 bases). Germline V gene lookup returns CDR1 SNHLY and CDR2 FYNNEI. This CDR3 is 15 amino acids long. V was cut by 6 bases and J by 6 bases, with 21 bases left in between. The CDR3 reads CASSSLLAGGLEQYF. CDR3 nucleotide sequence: TGTGCCAGCAGCTCTTTACTAGCAGGGGGTCTCGAGCAGTACTTC.

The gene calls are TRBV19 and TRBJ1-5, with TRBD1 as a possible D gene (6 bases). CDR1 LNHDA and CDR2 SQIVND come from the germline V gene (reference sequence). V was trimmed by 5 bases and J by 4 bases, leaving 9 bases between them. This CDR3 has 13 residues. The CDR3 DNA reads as TGTGCCAGTAGTCGGACAGTGAATCAGCCCCAGCATTTT. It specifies CASSRTVNQPQHF. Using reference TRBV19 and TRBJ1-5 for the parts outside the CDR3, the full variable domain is DGGITQSPKYLFRKEGQNVTLSCEQNLNHDAMYWYRQDPGQGLRLIYYSQIVNDFQKGDIAEGYSVSREKKESFPLTVTSAQKNPTAFYLCASSRTVNQPQHFGDGTRLSIL.

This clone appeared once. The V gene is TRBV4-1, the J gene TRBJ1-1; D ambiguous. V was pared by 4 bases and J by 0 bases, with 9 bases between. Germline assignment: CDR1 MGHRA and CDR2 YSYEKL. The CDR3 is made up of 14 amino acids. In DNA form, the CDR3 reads TGCGCCAGCAGCCCATCACAACTGAACACTGAAGCTTTCTTT. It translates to CASSPSQLNTEAFF.

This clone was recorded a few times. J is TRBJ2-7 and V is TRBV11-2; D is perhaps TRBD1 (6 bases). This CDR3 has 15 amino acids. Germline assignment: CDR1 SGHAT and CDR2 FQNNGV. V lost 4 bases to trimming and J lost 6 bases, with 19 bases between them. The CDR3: CASSYPTGSPSEQYF. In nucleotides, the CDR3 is TGTGCCAGCAGCTACCCCACAGGGAGTCCGAGCGAGCAGTACTTC.

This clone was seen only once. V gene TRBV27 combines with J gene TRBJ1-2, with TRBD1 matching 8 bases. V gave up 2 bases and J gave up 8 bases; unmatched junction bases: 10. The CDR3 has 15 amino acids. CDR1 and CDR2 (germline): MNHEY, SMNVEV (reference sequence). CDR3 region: CASSLAGQGGLGYTF. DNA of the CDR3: TGTGCCAGCAGTTTAGCTGGACAGGGAGGATTGGGCTACACCTTC.

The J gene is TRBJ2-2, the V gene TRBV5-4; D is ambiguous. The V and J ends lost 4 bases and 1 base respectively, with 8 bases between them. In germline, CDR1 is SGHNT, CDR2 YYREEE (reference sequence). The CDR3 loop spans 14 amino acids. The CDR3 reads CASSTLQNTGELFF. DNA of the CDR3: TGTGCCAGCAGCACCTTACAGAACACCGGGGAGCTGTTTTTT.

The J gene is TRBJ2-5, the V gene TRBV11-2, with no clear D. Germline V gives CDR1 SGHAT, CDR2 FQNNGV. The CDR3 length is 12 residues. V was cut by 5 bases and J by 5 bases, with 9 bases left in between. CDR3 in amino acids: CASSGPRETQYF. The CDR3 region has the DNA TGTGCCAGCAGCGGCCCGCGGGAGACCCAGTACTTC.